Listed below are T cell receptor beta chains from one sample, sequenced in a study of blood T cells in healthy people across ages. TCRdb recomputed calls from the 5' RACE reads with MiXCR, one row per CDR3 protein. The data hold approximately 760,000 distinct CDR3 sequences, with approximately 25% observed a single time. The same specimen was also included in a second study, on T cells of mothers and their children.

The sequenced sample was blood. All receptors come from a boy between 5 and 17 years old in good health. Each CDR3 is given with its conserved first and last residue. D genes are given only for firm matches. For some rows the clone size is stated as once, few or many, or as a class when expanded; others skip it.

cdr3_aa	cdr3_nt	cdr3_length	d_call	clone_size	v_call	j_call
CASSQTPSGYEQYF	TGCGCCAGCAGCCAAACTCCGTCGGGGTACGAGCAGTACTTC	14	NA	NA	TRBV4-1	TRBJ2-7
CASSSPTSGIYEQYF	TGTGCCAGCAGTTCCCCGACTAGCGGGATCTACGAGCAGTACTTC	15	TRBD2	NA	TRBV27	TRBJ2-7
CASSFGGVNEQFF	TGTGCCAGCAGTTTCGGAGGGGTCAATGAGCAGTTCTTC	13	NA	many	TRBV12-3/TRBV12-4	TRBJ2-1
CSARGPREKYEQYF	TGCAGTGCCAGGGGGCCCCGGGAGAAGTACGAGCAGTACTTC	14	TRBD1	NA	TRBV20-1	TRBJ2-7
CASSLIGTSRETQYF	TGTGCCAGCAGCTTAATTGGGACTAGTCGAGAGACCCAGTACTTC	15	TRBD2	NA	TRBV7-3	TRBJ2-5
CSVRPRGRTDTQYF	TGCAGCGTTCGACCCCGGGGGCGCACAGATACGCAGTATTTT	14	NA	NA	TRBV29-1	TRBJ2-3
CSARDSYYNEQFF	TGCAGTGCCCGGGACTCCTATTACAATGAGCAGTTCTTC	13	NA	NA	TRBV20-1	TRBJ2-1
CASSEQGGGAETQYF	TGTGCCAGCAGTGAACAGGGCGGGGGGGCGGAAACGCAGTATTTT	15	TRBD2	few	TRBV25-1	TRBJ2-3
CATTSPGRQGNEQFF	TGTGCCACCACCTCGCCAGGACGCCAGGGGAATGAGCAGTTCTTC	15	NA	few	TRBV24-1	TRBJ2-1
CASSPPSVSGYEQYF	TGCGCCAGCAGCCCGCCCTCGGTATCTGGGTACGAGCAGTACTTC	15	NA	few	TRBV5-1	TRBJ2-7
CASSTTDYGGTDTQYF	TGTGCCAGCAGTACAACAGATTATGGGGGCACAGATACGCAGTATTTT	16	NA	NA	TRBV12-3/TRBV12-4	TRBJ2-3
CASSPLPGNYQETQYF	TGTGCCAGCAGCCCCCTGCCCGGAAACTACCAAGAGACCCAGTACTTC	16	NA	NA	TRBV6-6	TRBJ2-5
CSVEVQGEETQYF	TGCAGCGTTGAAGTACAGGGGGAAGAGACCCAGTACTTC	13	TRBD1	NA	TRBV29-1	TRBJ2-5
CASSSTTAMGADTQYF	TGTGCCAGCAGCTCTACCACCGCCATGGGCGCAGATACGCAGTATTTT	16	NA	few	TRBV7-2	TRBJ2-3
CASSERLAGSGETQYF	TGTGCCAGCAGCGAACGACTAGCGGGTTCGGGGGAGACCCAGTACTTC	16	TRBD2	few	TRBV2	TRBJ2-5
CASSYPGAGPFF	TGTGCCAGCAGCTATCCGGGAGCGGGTCCGTTCTTC	12	NA	NA	TRBV7-2	TRBJ2-1
CSVYGVVAPLTDTQYF	TGCAGCGTTTACGGCGTGGTAGCGCCACTAACAGATACGCAGTATTTT	16	NA	NA	TRBV29-1	TRBJ2-3
CASSLWIRGDTEAFF	TGCGCCAGCAGCTTGTGGATCAGGGGGGACACTGAAGCTTTCTTT	15	TRBD1	few	TRBV5-1	TRBJ1-1
CASSQGLGEFF	TGTGCCAGCAGCCAGGGTTTGGGGGAGTTCTTC	11	NA	NA	TRBV14	TRBJ2-5
CASSATGTSGFNEQFF	TGCGCCAGCAGCGCAACCGGGACTAGCGGGTTCAATGAGCAGTTCTTC	16	TRBD2	NA	TRBV5-1	TRBJ2-1
CASSQGLIQYF	TGCGCCAGCAGCCAAGGGCTAATCCAGTACTTC	11	NA	NA	TRBV4-1	TRBJ2-5
CASSVNTAFYNEQFF	TGTGCCAGCAGCGTTAACACGGCGTTTTACAATGAGCAGTTCTTC	15	NA	few	TRBV9	TRBJ2-1
CASSQARGLNEKLFF	TGCGCCAGCAGCCAAGCACGGGGGTTAAATGAAAAACTGTTTTTT	15	NA	NA	TRBV4-3	TRBJ1-4
CASSRSGRGLNEQFF	TGTGCCAGCAGCCGGAGCGGGAGGGGGTTGAATGAGCAGTTCTTC	15	TRBD2	NA	TRBV7-3	TRBJ2-1
CATKIEDRGTDEQYF	TGTGCCACCAAAATCGAGGACAGGGGGACCGACGAGCAGTACTTC	15	TRBD1	few	TRBV15	TRBJ2-7
CASSLVRVFGTDTQYF	TGTGCCAGCAGTTTGGTCCGGGTTTTTGGCACAGATACGCAGTATTTT	16	NA	few	TRBV12-3/TRBV12-4	TRBJ2-3
CATSGGSPGTRQYNEQFF	TGTGCCACCAGTGGTGGATCCCCCGGGACTAGGCAATACAATGAGCAGTTCTTC	18	TRBD2	NA	TRBV24-1	TRBJ2-1
CAGSSEGGETQYF	TGTGCCGGCAGCTCCGAAGGGGGTGAGACCCAGTACTTC	13	NA	NA	TRBV7-3	TRBJ2-5
CASSLEGGDYSYEQYF	TGCGCCAGCAGCTTGGAGGGGGGGGACTACTCCTACGAGCAGTACTTC	16	NA	NA	TRBV5-1	TRBJ2-7
CASSYQTTDTQYF	TGTGCCAGCAGTTACCAAACCACAGATACGCAGTATTTT	13	NA	few	TRBV6-6	TRBJ2-3
CAISESSAETQYF	TGTGCCATCAGTGAATCCAGCGCTGAGACCCAGTACTTC	13	NA	NA	TRBV10-3	TRBJ2-5
CASSQDTGNEQYF	TGCGCCAGCAGCCAGGATACAGGTAACGAGCAGTACTTC	13	NA	many	TRBV4-3	TRBJ2-7
CASSPSVTPQETQYF	TGTGCCAGCAGCCCCTCGGTGACGCCACAAGAGACCCAGTACTTC	15	NA	NA	TRBV13	TRBJ2-5
CASSLWTDPQQEKLFF	TGTGCCAGCAGCTTATGGACAGACCCTCAGCAAGAAAAACTGTTTTTT	16	NA	NA	TRBV7-9	TRBJ1-4
CASSSGGYHTEAFF	TGTGCCAGCAGTTCGGGTGGGTATCACACTGAAGCTTTCTTT	14	NA	few	TRBV12-3/TRBV12-4	TRBJ1-1
CASSWTTYGYTF	TGTGCCAGCAGCTGGACAACCTATGGCTACACCTTC	12	NA	few	TRBV2	TRBJ1-2
CASSQEVTGSSYEQYF	TGTGCCAGCAGCCAAGAGGTAACGGGAAGCTCCTACGAGCAGTACTTC	16	NA	NA	TRBV3-1	TRBJ2-7
CASSLASAGSYNEQFF	TGTGCCAGCAGCTTAGCTAGCGCCGGTTCCTACAATGAGCAGTTCTTC	16	NA	NA	TRBV7-2	TRBJ2-1
CSVEAQGGGSTDTQYF	TGCAGCGTTGAAGCACAGGGGGGGGGTAGCACAGATACGCAGTATTTT	16	NA	few	TRBV29-1	TRBJ2-3
CASSRDTASYEQYF	TGCGCCAGCAGCCGGGACACCGCCTCCTACGAGCAGTACTTC	14	NA	few	TRBV4-3	TRBJ2-7
CASSAQTRKGEKLFF	TGTGCCAGCAGTGCCCAGACACGCAAGGGGGAAAAACTGTTTTTT	15	NA	NA	TRBV2	TRBJ1-4
CSVEGGFYEQYF	TGCAGCGTTGAGGGAGGCTTCTACGAGCAGTACTTC	12	NA	few	TRBV29-1	TRBJ2-7
CSARTGAEAFF	TGCAGTGCTCGTACTGGAGCCGAAGCTTTCTTT	11	NA	few	TRBV20-1	TRBJ1-1
CASSLPTAMNEQFF	TGCGCCAGCAGCTTGCCCACAGCAATGAATGAGCAGTTCTTC	14	NA	NA	TRBV5-1	TRBJ2-1
CSRGVLNEKLFF	TGCAGCCGTGGGGTTCTGAATGAAAAACTGTTTTTT	12	NA	NA	TRBV29-1	TRBJ1-4
CASGVGPSYEQYF	TGTGCCAGCGGGGTAGGACCCTCCTACGAGCAGTACTTC	13	NA	few	TRBV9	TRBJ2-7
CASSVGLAAYEQYF	TGTGCCAGCAGCGTGGGACTAGCGGCCTACGAGCAGTACTTC	14	TRBD2	many	TRBV9	TRBJ2-7
CASSPGGALYEQYF	TGTGCCAGCAGCCCAGGAGGGGCTCTGTACGAGCAGTACTTC	14	NA	NA	TRBV27	TRBJ2-7
CASSLGQSLYF	TGTGCCAGCAGCTTAGGCCAGTCCTTGTACTTC	11	NA	NA	TRBV7-2	TRBJ2-7
CSARDRGYGYTF	TGCAGTGCTAGAGACAGGGGCTATGGCTACACCTTC	12	NA	many	TRBV20-1	TRBJ1-2
CASSLRGATYNEQFF	TGTGCCAGCAGTCTCAGAGGGGCAACCTACAATGAGCAGTTCTTC	15	NA	few	TRBV27	TRBJ2-1
CASSPRRNLVNTEAFF	TGTGCCAGCAGCCCCCGACGGAATCTTGTGAACACTGAAGCTTTCTTT	16	NA	few	TRBV7-9	TRBJ1-1
CASSLVIRSSENTDTQYF	TGTGCCAGCAGCTTAGTAATTAGGTCTAGCGAGAACACAGATACGCAGTATTTT	18	NA	few	TRBV11-2	TRBJ2-3
CASSLVQSGSGDYRNEQFF	TGTGCCAGCAGCTTAGTACAATCGGGGAGCGGGGATTACAGGAATGAGCAGTTCTTC	19	TRBD2	few	TRBV7-2	TRBJ2-1
CASSQRRTSGPTGELFF	TGTGCCAGCAGCCAACGGAGGACTAGCGGCCCCACCGGGGAGCTGTTTTTT	17	TRBD2	few	TRBV3-1	TRBJ2-2
CSVGGAGGPADTQYF	TGCAGCGTTGGTGGGGCGGGGGGGCCCGCAGATACGCAGTATTTT	15	TRBD2	few	TRBV29-1	TRBJ2-3
CASSTTDRATDTQYF	TGTGCCAGCAGTACCACGGACAGGGCCACAGATACGCAGTATTTT	15	TRBD1	few	TRBV12-3/TRBV12-4	TRBJ2-3
CASSLIPGQKTYEQYF	TGTGCCAGCAGTCTCATACCGGGACAGAAGACCTACGAGCAGTACTTC	16	TRBD1	few	TRBV6-2/TRBV6-3	TRBJ2-7
CASSLGPGLAVFYEQYF	TGTGCCAGCAGCTTAGGCCCTGGGCTAGCGGTGTTCTACGAGCAGTACTTC	17	TRBD2	NA	TRBV7-2	TRBJ2-7